This TCR beta chain was sequenced during a study of blood T cell repertoires in COVID-19. CDR1 is SGHRS, CDR2 YFSETQ, per germline. The CDR3 is made up of 16 amino acids. The V end lost 0 bases, the J end lost 3 bases, and 14 bases lay between the germline ends. Produced via immunoSEQ multiplex PCR; TCRdb's table is partial and in-frame only. The sample has approximately 500,000 clones; more than 75% are singletons. The chain joins TRBV5-1 to TRBJ2-3; TRBD1 is a possible D gene (7 bases). This receptor was identified in a woman in her 40s who had recovered from COVID-19. Sequencing input: PBMCs or T cells enriched from blood (not recorded which). The CDR3 is CASSLGAGGSTDTQYF. In DNA form, the CDR3 reads TGCGCCAGCAGCTTGGGGGCAGGGGGGTCGACAGATACGCAGTATTTT. Together with reference TRBV5-1 and TRBJ2-3, the CDR3 gives the full variable domain: KAGVTQTPRYLIKTRGQQVTLSCSPISGHRSVSWYQQTPGQGLQFLFEYFSETQRNKGNFPGRFSGRQFSNSRSEMNVSTLELGDSALYLCASSLGAGGSTDTQYFGPGTRLTVL.